The 18 T cell receptor beta chains presented below share a single source sample, sequenced in a study of control samples from healthy donors and cancer patients. Generated by immunoSEQ multiplex PCR, the TCRdb table keeps only in-frame clones and is missing some. The data hold 65,000 to 90,000 clones, with over 90% observed a single time. The sequenced material came from blood. The receptors derive from a woman aged 25 to 39 in good health.

This chain joins TRBV29-1 and TRBJ2-2; TRBD2 agrees at 9 bases. Germline V gene sequence: CDR1 SQVTM, CDR2 ANQGSEA. V was clipped by 7 bases and J by 6 bases; unmatched bases: 12. The CDR3 totals 15 residues. CDR3 amino acids: CSALKGLAGPGELFF. In DNA, the CDR3 is TGCAGCGCCCTGAAGGGACTAGCTGGTCCCGGGGAGCTGTTTTTT.

The V call is TRBV20-1, the J call TRBJ1-1, with TRBD1 matching over 9 bases. V lost 6 bases to trimming and J lost 7 bases; unmatched junction nucleotides: 3. The CDR3 loop spans 11 amino acids. Germline V gives CDR1 DFQATT, CDR2 SNEGSKA (reference sequence). In nucleotides, the CDR3 is TGCAGTGCCGGGACAGGGAATGAAGCTTTCTTT. Residues: CSAGTGNEAFF.

The chain recombines TRBV6-4 with TRBJ1-2; no firm D call. The CDR3 sequence is 13 residues long. CDR1 is MRHNA, CDR2 SNTAGT, per germline. Trimming pared 4 bases from V and 8 bases from J, leaving 14 bases between. Here the CDR3 reads CASSGTPWVGYTF. Here the CDR3 DNA reads TGTGCCAGCAGTGGGACCCCTTGGGTCGGCTACACCTTC.

This chain connects TRBV24-1 to TRBJ1-5; 9 nucleotides line up with TRBD1. The junction had 9 bases not matched to a gene; V was cut back by 4 bases and J by 6 bases. Germline values: CDR1 KGHDR, CDR2 SFDVKD. CDR3 length: 16 residues. The CDR3 loop is CATSDPGTGNFQPQHF. DNA of the CDR3: TGTGCCACCAGTGACCCCGGGACAGGGAATTTTCAGCCCCAGCATTTT.

J is TRBJ2-3 and V is TRBV19, with D possibly being TRBD1 or TRBD2 (5 bases each). V was trimmed by 7 bases and J by 1 base, leaving 15 bases between them. CDR1 is LNHDA, CDR2 SQIVND, per germline (reference sequence). There are 15 residues in the CDR3. CDR3 in amino acids: CASTTPGAGTDTQYF. CDR3 DNA sequence: TGTGCCAGTACTACCCCCGGGGCAGGCACAGATACGCAGTATTTT.

The V and J genes are TRBV18 and TRBJ2-5; TRBD2 agrees at 10 bases. Germline CDR1 KGHSH, CDR2 LQKENI. This CDR3 has 16 residues. V lost 3 bases to trimming and J lost 1 base; unmatched junction nucleotides: 5. The CDR3 coding sequence is TGTGCCAGCTCACCCCCGCTAGCGGGGGCCCAAGAGACCCAGTACTTC. Protein product: CASSPPLAGAQETQYF.

V and J are TRBV11-3 and TRBJ2-3, with 10 bases that match TRBD2. CDR1 is SGHNT, CDR2 YENEEA, per germline. Unmatched junction bases numbered 3, after V lost 5 bases and J lost 1 base. The CDR3 sequence is 15 residues long. In nucleotides, the CDR3 is TGTGCCAGCAGCGATACTAGCGGGGGCACAGATACGCAGTATTTT. Protein: CASSDTSGGTDTQYF. The entire variable domain, with the rest obtained from reference TRBV11-3 and TRBJ2-3, is as follows: EAGVVQSPRYKIIEKKQPVAFWCNPISGHNTLYWYLQNLGQGPELLIRYENEEAVDDSQLPKDRFSAERLKGVDSTLKIQPAELGDSAVYLCASSDTSGGTDTQYFGPGTRLTVL.

V gene TRBV20-1 combines with J gene TRBJ1-2; no firm D call. Germline V gene lookup returns CDR1 DFQATT and CDR2 SNEGSKA (reference sequence). The ends were cut back, 3 bases at V and 8 bases at J, with 13 bases in the middle. The CDR3 length is 12 residues. The chain's CDR3 is CSASYLAGGYTF. As DNA, the CDR3 is TGCAGTGCTAGTTACCTAGCTGGGGGCTACACCTTC.

The rearrangement joins TRBV9 to TRBJ2-5; 8 positions match TRBD1. Per germline, CDR1 SGDLS and CDR2 YYNGEE. The CDR3 length is 14 residues. Trimming at V came to 3 bases and at J to 4 bases, leaving 5 bases not matched to a gene. The CDR3, as DNA: TGTGCCAGCAGCGCATTGGACAGGGTAGAGACCCAGTACTTC. Translated: CASSALDRVETQYF.

The V and J genes are TRBV5-5 and TRBJ2-3; TRBD2 is a possible D gene (6 bases). Per germline, CDR1 SGHKS and CDR2 YYEKEE (reference sequence). There are 15 residues in the CDR3. Trimming left V 4 bases short and J 1 base short, with 13 bases between. This chain's CDR3 is CASSLGTGGTDTQYF. CDR3 DNA sequence: TGTGCCAGCAGCCTTGGGACGGGGGGCACAGATACGCAGTATTTT.

This chain uses TRBV5-1 with TRBJ1-5; no clear D gene. This CDR3 comprises 13 residues. Per the germline V gene, CDR1 is SGHRS and CDR2 is YFSETQ. The ends were cut back, 4 bases at V and 7 bases at J, with 12 bases in the middle. The CDR3 spells CASSPDGSQPQHF. As DNA, the CDR3 is TGCGCCAGCAGCCCGGACGGGAGCCAGCCCCAGCATTTT.

CDR3 region: CAISELLAGEQFF. The CDR3 region has the DNA TGTGCCATCAGTGAGTTGCTAGCTGGTGAGCAGTTCTTC. The chain uses TRBV10-3 and TRBJ2-1; possible D gene TRBD2, 5 bases. Trimming removed 1 base at V and 9 bases at J, with 10 bases between. There are 13 residues in the CDR3. The germline V gene encodes CDR1 ENHRY and CDR2 SYGVKD.

The J gene is TRBJ2-7, the V gene TRBV19; a possible D gene is TRBD1 (6 bases). The V end lost 0 bases, the J end lost 1 base, and 13 bases lay between the germline ends. The CDR3 has 16 amino acids. Germline CDR1 and CDR2: LNHDA and SQIVND (reference sequence). The CDR3 sequence is CASSIDPRTASYEQYF. DNA for the CDR3: TGTGCCAGTAGTATAGATCCGAGGACAGCATCCTACGAGCAGTACTTC.

A single count supports this clone. This sequence joins TRBV24-1 and TRBJ2-5, with 8 positions matching TRBD1. Trimming at V came to 0 bases and at J to 5 bases, leaving 4 bases not matched to a gene. Looked up from germline, CDR1 is KGHDR and CDR2 is SFDVKD. This CDR3 comprises 15 residues. DNA for the CDR3: TGTGCCACCAGTGATTTGGGACAGGGAAGGGAGACCCAGTACTTC. The encoded protein is CATSDLGQGRETQYF.

CDR3 in amino acids: CASSPPGAGQYEQYF. The CDR3, as DNA: TGCGCCAGCAGCCCCCCGGGAGCGGGGCAATACGAGCAGTACTTC. The chain is built from TRBV4-1 and TRBJ2-7, with TRBD2 matching 7 bases. Germline V CDR1 and CDR2: MGHRA, YSYEKL. The CDR3 runs to 15 residues. The ends lost 4 bases at V and 4 bases at J; junction bases unmatched: 10.

This clone was recorded a few times. The CDR3 DNA sequence: TGCGCCAGCAGCTCCATCCGGACAGTCTCAGATACGCAGTATTTT. Translated: CASSSIRTVSDTQYF. V usage is TRBV5-1 and J usage is TRBJ2-3; perhaps TRBD1 as D (6 bases). The germline CDR1 and CDR2 sequences are SGHRS and YFSETQ. V gave up 3 bases and J gave up 4 bases, with 15 bases separating them. The CDR3 spans 15 residues.

This clone was detected only once. This chain uses TRBV5-4 with TRBJ2-5; 9 bases align to TRBD2. The V gene end was trimmed by 2 bases and the J gene end by 2 bases; junction bases not matched to a gene: 7. Per the germline V gene, CDR1 is SGHNT and CDR2 is YYREEE (reference sequence). This CDR3 has 16 amino acids. The CDR3 bases are TGTGCCAGCAGCTTTGCGGCGGGGGGGCTGCAAGAGACCCAGTACTTC. Its protein product is CASSFAAGGLQETQYF.

This chain uses TRBV2 with TRBJ1-2; D may be TRBD1 (6 bases). V was trimmed by 7 bases and J by 7 bases, leaving 16 bases between them. Germline values: CDR1 SNHLY, CDR2 FYNNEI. The CDR3 runs to 13 residues. CDR3 residues: CASIGGDTSGYTF. CDR3 coding DNA: TGTGCCAGCATAGGAGGGGACACCTCTGGCTACACCTTC.